A single sample is the source of the 14 T cell receptor beta chains below, sequenced in a study of radiation and T cells in renal cell carcinoma. Sequenced by immunoSEQ multiplex PCR; TCRdb stores in-frame clones only, minus some. The repertoire holds under 200,000 clones, around 90% seen once, with roughly 12% in the top ten. Time point given: blood 4 weeks post-SBRT, at nephrectomy. Treatment given: 15 Gy SBRT to primary tumor, nephrectomy 4 weeks later. The starting material was blood, obtained from a patient whose treatment included radiotherapy and nephrectomy. The receptor source for this set is a woman aged 45-59 years with renal cell carcinoma.

The rearrangement links TRBV4-3 to TRBJ1-2, with TRBD1 matching over 7 bases. The CDR3 contains 17 residues. Germline loops: CDR1 LGHNA, CDR2 YSLEER. Trimming cost V 0 bases and J 4 bases; bases outside gene matches: 11. This chain's CDR3 is CASSQEEDRAPSYGYTF. The CDR3 bases are TGCGCCAGCAGCCAAGAGGAAGACAGGGCCCCAAGCTATGGCTACACCTTC.

Details on this clone: The junction differs from germline at one of its ends, possibly a read error. V usage is TRBV7-7 and J usage is TRBJ2-2; 8 bases match TRBD1. This CDR3 has 14 amino acids. Germline V gene sequence: CDR1 SSHAT, CDR2 FNYEAQ (reference sequence). CDR3 nucleotides: TGTGCTAGCAGCTCCACAGGGGGTGGCGGGGAGCTGTTTTTT. Its protein is CASSSTGGGGELFF.

This chain joins TRBV4-2 and TRBJ2-1; no definite D call. Trimming stripped 0 bases from V and 6 bases from J, with 6 bases between. Looked up from germline, CDR1 is LGHNA and CDR2 is YNFKEQ. The CDR3 is 13 residues long. DNA for the CDR3: TGTGCCAGCAGCCAAGAACCCATCAATGAGCAGTTCTTC. Translation: CASSQEPINEQFF.

In the case of this clone: Relative to the germline gene, one junction end is altered; a read error may explain this. V and J are TRBV7-7 and TRBJ2-3; 14 bases map to TRBD2. The CDR3 spans 16 residues. Germline V gene sequence: CDR1 SSHAT, CDR2 FNYEAQ (reference sequence). CDR3 DNA sequence: TGTGCTAGCAGCACGGGACTAGCGGGGGGCACAGATACGCAGTATTTT. It yields the protein CASSTGLAGGTDTQYF. The full variable domain, in which reference TRBV7-7 and TRBJ2-3 provide the parts outside the CDR3, is GAGVSQSPRYKVTKRGQDVTLRCDPISSHATLYWYQQALGQGPEFLTYFNYEAQPDKSGLPSDRFSAERPEGSISTLTIQRTEQRDSAMYRCASSTGLAGGTDTQYFGPGTRLTVL.

The genes are TRBV7-2 and TRBJ2-7; D might be TRBD1 or TRBD2, each matching 5 bases. CDR3 length: 16 residues. V was trimmed by 5 bases and J by 0 bases, leaving 17 bases between them. Germline V gives CDR1 SGHTA, CDR2 FQGNSA. CDR3 nucleotides: TGTGCCAGCAGCCAGGGACCGAACATGCACTCCTACGAGCAGTACTTC. As protein: CASSQGPNMHSYEQYF.

This rearrangement joins TRBV7-2 to TRBJ2-7; 11 bases agree with TRBD2. CDR3 length: 15 amino acids. The germline V gene has CDR1 SGHTA and CDR2 FQGNSA. V gave up 5 bases and J gave up 5 bases; unmatched junction bases: 8. The CDR3 loop reads CASSAVLAGAHEQYF. DNA of the CDR3: TGTGCCAGCAGCGCTGTACTAGCGGGGGCCCACGAGCAGTACTTC.

CDR3 amino acids: CASSFRTGRNEKLFF. Here the CDR3 DNA reads TGTGCCAGCAGCTTTAGGACAGGACGAAATGAAAAACTGTTTTTT. V gene TRBV5-8 combines with J gene TRBJ1-4; TRBD1 matches 7 bases. This CDR3 has 15 residues. V shed 2 bases and J 5 bases; nucleotides not matched to a gene: 6. Germline loops: CDR1 SGHTS, CDR2 YDEGEE.

The chain combines TRBV18 with TRBJ2-2; D is uncertain. Germline V lookup: CDR1 KGHSH, CDR2 LQKENI. The CDR3 spans 17 residues. Trimming stripped 0 bases from V and 0 bases from J, with 11 bases between. CDR3 in amino acids: CASSPPNSQSNTGELFF. CDR3 coding DNA: TGTGCCAGCTCACCACCAAACAGCCAGTCGAACACCGGGGAGCTGTTTTTT.

The chain has TRBV13 and TRBJ1-2, with a possible D match to TRBD1 (6 bases). V lost 5 bases and J lost 2, with 18 bases in between. The germline V gene encodes CDR1 PRHDT and CDR2 FYEKMQ (reference sequence). The CDR3 is 16 amino acids. CDR3 sequence: CASSLPTDSINYGYTF. In DNA form, the CDR3 reads TGTGCCAGCAGCCTGCCCACGGACAGCATCAACTATGGCTACACCTTC.

The rearrangement links TRBV5-1 to TRBJ2-2; D is ambiguous. Germline CDR1 reads SGHRS; CDR2 reads YFSETQ. CDR3 size: 15 residues. The V and J ends lost 4 bases and 6 bases respectively, with 16 bases between them. The CDR3: CASSPPVGKAGELFF. The CDR3 DNA is TGCGCCAGCAGCCCCCCCGTGGGGAAGGCCGGGGAGCTGTTTTTT.

For the CDR3, the DNA is TGTGCCAGCAGCTTATGGCCCCAGCCCCAGCATTTT. It specifies CASSLWPQPQHF. The rearrangement joins TRBV7-2 to TRBJ1-5, with unresolved D. This CDR3 region has 12 residues. The germline V gene has CDR1 SGHTA and CDR2 FQGNSA. V was pared by 2 bases and J by 7 bases, with 6 bases between.

This chain joins TRBV2 and TRBJ1-2; possibly TRBD1 for D (5 bases). This CDR3 contains 14 residues. Germline V gene lookup returns CDR1 SNHLY and CDR2 FYNNEI. The V and J ends lost 1 base and 5 bases respectively, with 11 bases between them. In DNA, the CDR3 is TGTGCCAGCAGTGAAGAGGCAGGGCGTTATGGCTACACCTTC. Protein sequence: CASSEEAGRYGYTF.

The rearrangement uses TRBV29-1 and TRBJ2-1; D not certain. The length of the CDR3 is 15 residues. Germline assignment: CDR1 SQVTM and CDR2 ANQGSEA. Between the trimmed V and J ends, which lost 6 bases and 1 base, there was a span of 16 bases. CDR3 nucleotides: TGCAGCGTAAGGCTGGCCATATCTTCCTACAATGAGCAGTTCTTC. Protein: CSVRLAISSYNEQFF.

The V gene is TRBV4-2, the J gene TRBJ1-2; D remains ambiguous. The CDR3 runs 15 residues. CDR1 is LGHNA and CDR2 is YNFKEQ in the germline V gene. V lost 1 base and J 6 bases, leaving 15 bases between the germline ends. The CDR3 spells CASSQGVGRLNGYTF. CDR3 nucleotides: TGTGCCAGCAGCCAAGGGGTGGGGAGGTTGAATGGCTACACCTTC.